This T cell receptor beta chain came from a study of cytomegalovirus exposure and HLA in healthy donors. The PCR employed 60 Vbeta primers together with 13 Jbeta primers. Profiled with immunoSEQ multiplex PCR; TCRdb holds only in-frame clones, not every one. In total, the table holds roughly 200,000 clones. Study-level findings and limits: In a later analysis, CMV-associated beta chains were mostly HLA-associated, it appeared. In a later analysis, across HLA loci, associated TCR counts were highest for DRB1, lowest for HLA-C.

Notes on this clone: The target antigen is unknown. Other DNA sequences from this sample encode an identical CDR3 as well.

Germline V gene sequence: CDR1 MNHEY, CDR2 SVGAGI. The ends were cut back, 0 bases at V and 8 bases at J, with 7 bases in the middle. The CDR3 contains 12 residues. This chain connects TRBV6-5 to TRBJ1-1; weak D call: TRBD1 (5 bases). The origin of this receptor is a girl aged 2 to 9 in good health and CMV-seropositive. Sequenced input: PBMCs. CDR3 nucleotides: TGTGCCAGCAGTTACTCAGGGGCAGAAGCTTTCTTT. Encoded protein: CASSYSGAEAFF.